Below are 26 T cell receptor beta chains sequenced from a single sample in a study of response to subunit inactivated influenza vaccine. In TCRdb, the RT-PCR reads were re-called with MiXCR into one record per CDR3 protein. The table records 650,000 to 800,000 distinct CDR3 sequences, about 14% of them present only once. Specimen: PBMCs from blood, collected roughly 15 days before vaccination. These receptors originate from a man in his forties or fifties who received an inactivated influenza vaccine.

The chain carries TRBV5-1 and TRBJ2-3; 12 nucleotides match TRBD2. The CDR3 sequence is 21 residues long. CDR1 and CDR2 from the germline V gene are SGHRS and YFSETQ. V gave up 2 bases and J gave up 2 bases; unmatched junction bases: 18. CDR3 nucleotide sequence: TGCGCCAGCAGCTTAAGACCACCGGGACTAGCGGGCAGGCGGGACACAGATACGCAGTATTTT. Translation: CASSLRPPGLAGRRDTDTQYF.

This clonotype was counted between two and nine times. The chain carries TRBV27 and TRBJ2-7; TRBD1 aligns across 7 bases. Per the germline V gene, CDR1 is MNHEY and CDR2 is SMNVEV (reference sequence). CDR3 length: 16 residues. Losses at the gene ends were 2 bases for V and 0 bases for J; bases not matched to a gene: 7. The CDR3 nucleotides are TGTGCCAGCAGTTTACCCGGACAGGTTGACTCCTACGAGCAGTACTTC. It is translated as CASSLPGQVDSYEQYF.

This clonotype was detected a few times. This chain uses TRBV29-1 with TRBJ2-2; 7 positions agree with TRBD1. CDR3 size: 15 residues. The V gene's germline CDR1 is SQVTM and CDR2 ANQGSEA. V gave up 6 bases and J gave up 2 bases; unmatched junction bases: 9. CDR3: CSVEPTGANTGELFF. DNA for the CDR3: TGCAGCGTCGAACCTACAGGGGCCAACACCGGGGAGCTGTTTTTT.

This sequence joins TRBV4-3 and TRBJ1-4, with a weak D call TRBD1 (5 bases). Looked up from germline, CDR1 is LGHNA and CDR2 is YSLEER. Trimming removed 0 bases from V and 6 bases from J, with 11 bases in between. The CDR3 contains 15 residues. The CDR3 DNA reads TGCGCCAGCAGCCAAGACGGGGGGGAGGATGAAAAACTGTTTTTT. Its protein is CASSQDGGEDEKLFF.

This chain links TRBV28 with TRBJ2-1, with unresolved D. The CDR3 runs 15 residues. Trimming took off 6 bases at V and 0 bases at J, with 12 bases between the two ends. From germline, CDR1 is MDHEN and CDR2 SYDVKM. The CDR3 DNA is TGTGCCAGCAGACGGCGATCCTTCTCCTACAATGAGCAGTTCTTC. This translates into CASRRRSFSYNEQFF.

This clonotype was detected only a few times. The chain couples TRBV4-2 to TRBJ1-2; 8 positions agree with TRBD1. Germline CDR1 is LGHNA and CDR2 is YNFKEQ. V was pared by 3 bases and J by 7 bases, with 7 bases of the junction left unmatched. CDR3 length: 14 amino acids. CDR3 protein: CASSHIGQGSGYTF. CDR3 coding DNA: TGTGCCAGCAGCCACATCGGACAGGGTAGTGGCTACACCTTC.

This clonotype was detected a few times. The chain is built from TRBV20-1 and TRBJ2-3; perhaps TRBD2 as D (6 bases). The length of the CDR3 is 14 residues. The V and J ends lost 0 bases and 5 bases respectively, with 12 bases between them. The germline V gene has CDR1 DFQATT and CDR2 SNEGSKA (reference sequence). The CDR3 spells CSARDGQGGDTQYF. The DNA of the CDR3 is TGCAGTGCTAGAGATGGGCAGGGAGGAGATACGCAGTATTTT.

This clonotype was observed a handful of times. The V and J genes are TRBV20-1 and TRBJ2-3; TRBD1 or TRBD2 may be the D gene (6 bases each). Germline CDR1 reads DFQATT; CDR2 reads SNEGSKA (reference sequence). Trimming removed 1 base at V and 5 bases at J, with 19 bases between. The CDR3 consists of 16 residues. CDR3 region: CSARGAPGARGDTQYF. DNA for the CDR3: TGCAGTGCTAGAGGGGCCCCGGGGGCCAGAGGAGATACGCAGTATTTT.

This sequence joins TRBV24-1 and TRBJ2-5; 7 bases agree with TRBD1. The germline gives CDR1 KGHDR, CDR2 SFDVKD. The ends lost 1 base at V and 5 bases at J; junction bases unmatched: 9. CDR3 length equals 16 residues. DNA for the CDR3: TGTGCCACCAGTGATTTTGAATCAGGGGGATCGGAGACCCAGTACTTC. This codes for CATSDFESGGSETQYF.

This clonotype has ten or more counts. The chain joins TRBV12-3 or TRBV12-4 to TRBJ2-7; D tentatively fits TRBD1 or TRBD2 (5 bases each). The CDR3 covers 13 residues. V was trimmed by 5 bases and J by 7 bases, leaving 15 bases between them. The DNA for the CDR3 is TGTGCCAGCAGTCTTAGACAGAGGGGTGAGCAGTACTTC. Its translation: CASSLRQRGEQYF.

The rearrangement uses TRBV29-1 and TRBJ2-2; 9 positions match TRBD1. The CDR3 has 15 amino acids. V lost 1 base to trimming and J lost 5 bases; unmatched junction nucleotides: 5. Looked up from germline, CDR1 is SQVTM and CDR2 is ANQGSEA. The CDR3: CSVEVGTGMTGELFF. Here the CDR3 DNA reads TGCAGCGTTGAAGTTGGGACAGGGATGACCGGGGAGCTGTTTTTT.

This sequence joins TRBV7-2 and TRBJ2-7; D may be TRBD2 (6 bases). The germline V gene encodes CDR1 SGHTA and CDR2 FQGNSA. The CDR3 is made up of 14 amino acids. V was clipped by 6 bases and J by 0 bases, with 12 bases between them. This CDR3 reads CASRTGRGSYEQYF. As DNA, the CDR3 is TGTGCCAGCAGGACCGGGCGGGGCTCCTACGAGCAGTACTTC.

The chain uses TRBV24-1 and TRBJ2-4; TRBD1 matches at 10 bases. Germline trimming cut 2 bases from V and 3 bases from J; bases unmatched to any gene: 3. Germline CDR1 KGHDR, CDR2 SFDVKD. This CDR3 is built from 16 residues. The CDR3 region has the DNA TGTGCCACCAGTGATTCGACAGGGGGCGTCAAAAACATTCAGTACTTC. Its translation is CATSDSTGGVKNIQYF.

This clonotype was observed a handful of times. CDR3 sequence (DNA): TGCGCCAGCAGCAGAGACCGGCGATCACCCCTCCACTTT. Encoded protein: CASSRDRRSPLHF. This chain connects TRBV5-1 to TRBJ1-6; no clear D gene. From germline, CDR1 is SGHRS and CDR2 YFSETQ. The CDR3 sequence is 13 residues long. V lost 4 bases and J 10 bases, leaving 12 bases between the germline ends.

As DNA, the CDR3 is TGTGCCAGCACCTTGCGGGAGGTCTCCGGGGAGCTGTTTTTT. This gives the protein CASTLREVSGELFF. V and J are TRBV6-2 or TRBV6-3 and TRBJ2-2; TRBD2 agrees at 8 bases. V gave up 7 bases and J gave up 6 bases; unmatched junction bases: 7. Germline V gene lookup returns CDR1 MNHEY and CDR2 SVGEGT. The CDR3 is 14 residues long.

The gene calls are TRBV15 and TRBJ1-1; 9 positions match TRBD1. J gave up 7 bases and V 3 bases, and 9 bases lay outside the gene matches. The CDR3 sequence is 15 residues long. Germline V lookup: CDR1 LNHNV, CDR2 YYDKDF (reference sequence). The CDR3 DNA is TGTGCCACCAGCAGCGATAGACAGGGGGGAGGTGAAGCTTTCTTT. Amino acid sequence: CATSSDRQGGGEAFF.

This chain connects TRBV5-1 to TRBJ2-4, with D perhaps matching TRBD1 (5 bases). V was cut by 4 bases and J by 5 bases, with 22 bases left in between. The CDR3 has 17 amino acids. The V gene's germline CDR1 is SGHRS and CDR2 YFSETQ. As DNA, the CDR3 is TGCGCCAGCAGCCAATCCCTTCGCGTAGGGGCGGAAAACATTCAGTACTTC. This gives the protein CASSQSLRVGAENIQYF.

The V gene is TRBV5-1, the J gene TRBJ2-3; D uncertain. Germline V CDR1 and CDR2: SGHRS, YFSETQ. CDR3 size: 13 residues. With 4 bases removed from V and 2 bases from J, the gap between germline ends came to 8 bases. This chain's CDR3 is CASSTAPTDTQYF. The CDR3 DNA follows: TGCGCCAGCAGCACAGCTCCCACAGATACGCAGTATTTT.

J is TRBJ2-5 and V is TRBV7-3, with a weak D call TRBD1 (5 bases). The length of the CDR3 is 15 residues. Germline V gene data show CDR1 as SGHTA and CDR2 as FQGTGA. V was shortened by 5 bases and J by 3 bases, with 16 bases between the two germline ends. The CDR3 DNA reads TGTGCCAGCAGCCCACGGCCCGGCAGGGAAGAGACCCAGTACTTC. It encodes CASSPRPGREETQYF.

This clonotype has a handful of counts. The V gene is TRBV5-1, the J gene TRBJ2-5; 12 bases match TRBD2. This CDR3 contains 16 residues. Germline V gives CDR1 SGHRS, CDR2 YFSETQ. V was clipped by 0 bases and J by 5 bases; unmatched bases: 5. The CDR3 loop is CASSLASGGATETQYF. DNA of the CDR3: TGCGCCAGCAGCTTGGCTAGCGGGGGGGCCACGGAGACCCAGTACTTC.

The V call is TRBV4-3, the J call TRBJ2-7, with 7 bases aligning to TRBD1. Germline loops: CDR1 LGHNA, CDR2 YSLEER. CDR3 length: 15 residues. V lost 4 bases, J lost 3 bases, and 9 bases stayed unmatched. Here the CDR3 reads CASSPFDRAVYEQYF. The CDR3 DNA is TGCGCCAGCAGCCCCTTCGACAGGGCCGTCTACGAGCAGTACTTC.

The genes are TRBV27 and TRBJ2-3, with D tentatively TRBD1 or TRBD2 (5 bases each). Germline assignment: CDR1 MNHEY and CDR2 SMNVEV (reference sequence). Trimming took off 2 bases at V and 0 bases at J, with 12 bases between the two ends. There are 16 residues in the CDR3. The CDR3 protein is CASSLTGTVSTDTQYF. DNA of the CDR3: TGTGCCAGCAGTTTAACCGGGACGGTGAGCACAGATACGCAGTATTTT.

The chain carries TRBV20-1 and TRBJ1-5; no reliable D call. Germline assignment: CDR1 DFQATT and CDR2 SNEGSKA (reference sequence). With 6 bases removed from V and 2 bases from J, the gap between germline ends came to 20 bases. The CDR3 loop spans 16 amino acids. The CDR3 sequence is CSAFPLGGFGNQPQHF. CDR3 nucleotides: TGCAGTGCGTTCCCCCTGGGAGGGTTCGGCAATCAGCCCCAGCATTTT.

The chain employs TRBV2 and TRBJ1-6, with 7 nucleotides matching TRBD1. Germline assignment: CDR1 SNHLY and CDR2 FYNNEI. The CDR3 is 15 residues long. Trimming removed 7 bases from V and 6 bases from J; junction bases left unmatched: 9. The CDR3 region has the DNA TGTGCCAGCATACGACAGGGCGTTGGTAATTCACCCCTCCACTTT. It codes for CASIRQGVGNSPLHF.

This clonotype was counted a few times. The DNA of the CDR3 is TGCGCCAGCAGCTTGGACTACCAAGAGACCCAGTACTTC. Protein sequence: CASSLDYQETQYF. The chain joins TRBV5-1 to TRBJ2-5; no firm D call. From germline, CDR1 is SGHRS and CDR2 YFSETQ. The CDR3 spans 13 residues. The V end lost 0 bases, the J end lost 0 bases, and 3 bases lay between the germline ends.

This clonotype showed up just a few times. The CDR3 DNA reads as TGTGCCAGCAGTTACTCCAGACTAGCGGGGGGCGGGGAGACCCAGTACTTC. Encoded protein: CASSYSRLAGGGETQYF. The chain links TRBV6-2 or TRBV6-3 to TRBJ2-5; 13 nucleotides agree with TRBD2. V trimming: 0 bases; J trimming: 5 bases; junction bases outside the gene matches: 6. CDR3 length equals 17 residues. Germline assignment: CDR1 MNHEY and CDR2 SVGEGT.